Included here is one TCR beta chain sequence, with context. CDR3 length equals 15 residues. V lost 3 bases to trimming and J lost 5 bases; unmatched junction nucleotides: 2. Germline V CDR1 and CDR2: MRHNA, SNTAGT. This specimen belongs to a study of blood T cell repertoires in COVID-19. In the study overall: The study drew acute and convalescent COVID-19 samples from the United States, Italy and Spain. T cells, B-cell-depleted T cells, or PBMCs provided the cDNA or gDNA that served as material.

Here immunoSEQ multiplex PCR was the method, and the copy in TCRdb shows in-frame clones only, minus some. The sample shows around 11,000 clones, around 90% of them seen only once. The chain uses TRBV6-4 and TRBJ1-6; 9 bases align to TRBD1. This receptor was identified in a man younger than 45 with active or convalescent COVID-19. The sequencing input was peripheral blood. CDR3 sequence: CASSEGDRDNSPLHF. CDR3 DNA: TGTGCCAGCAGTGAGGGGGACAGGGATAATTCACCCCTCCACTTT.